This is a list of T cell receptor beta chains from one sample in a study of T cells in Graves' hyperthyroidism and ophthalmopathy. TCRdb redid the calling of the multiplex PCR reads with MiXCR, one entry per CDR3 protein. This table holds about 500,000 distinct CDR3 sequences, over 35% found once. The sequenced material came from peripheral blood or thyroid tissue (not recorded which). These TCRs come from an adult woman with Graves' disease, either hyperthyroidism or ophthalmopathy (not recorded which). Each CDR3 is given with its conserved first and last residue. A D gene is named only where the DNA matches it firmly. Some rows have no size entry. The others give once, few or many, or a class for an expanded clone.

clone_size	v_call	j_call	d_call	cdr3_nt	cdr3_aa
NA	TRBV25-1	TRBJ1-6	NA	TGTGCCTCTACAGGGTTGAATTCACCCCTCCACTTT	CASTGLNSPLHF
NA	TRBV2	TRBJ1-5	NA	TGTGCCAGCAGTGCGGGACTAGCGGGGGCGGCCTACGAGCATTTT	CASSAGLAGAAYEHF
few	TRBV10-2	TRBJ1-1	NA	TGTGCCATCGCCGGACAGACGAACACTGAAGCTTTCTTT	CAIAGQTNTEAFF
NA	TRBV7-2	TRBJ1-3	TRBD1	TGCGCCAGCAGCCAGGGGGGGATTGGCCGAGGGAACACCATATATTTT	CASSQGGIGRGNTIYF
NA	TRBV5-1	TRBJ1-5	TRBD1	TGCGCCAGCAGCGTCCGACAGGGACCAAATCAGCCCCAGCATTTT	CASSVRQGPNQPQHF
NA	TRBV20-1	TRBJ2-1	TRBD2	TGCAGTGGGGGACTAGCGGGAAACAATGAGCAGTTCTTC	CSGGLAGNNEQFF
many	TRBV19	TRBJ1-2	NA	TGTGCCAGCTCCAGGGGTAACTATGGCTACACCTTC	CASSRGNYGYTF
many	TRBV4-1	TRBJ2-7	NA	TGCGCCAGCAGCCAAGATAGGCAGGGCCTCTACGAGCAGTACTTC	CASSQDRQGLYEQYF
once	TRBV5-5	TRBJ2-7	TRBD1	TGTGCCAGCAGATCGCCGGGACAGGGATCCTACGAGCAGTACTTC	CASRSPGQGSYEQYF
once	TRBV7-8	TRBJ2-6	NA	TGTGCCAGCAGCTGGGAGAGCACTGGGGCCAGCGTCCTGACTTTC	CASSWESTGASVLTF
few	TRBV10-3	TRBJ2-7	TRBD1	TGTGCCACCTCGGGACAGGGAATCGACGAGCAGTACTTC	CATSGQGIDEQYF
NA	TRBV20-1	TRBJ1-3	NA	TGCAGTGCTAGAATGGGGGGAAGCACCATACATTTT	CSARMGGSTIHF
NA	TRBV19	TRBJ2-5	NA	TGTGCCAGTGGTGAAATCAACCAAGAGACCCAGTACTTC	CASGEINQETQYF
NA	TRBV7-9	TRBJ2-7	NA	TGTGCCAGCAGCCAAGATGGCCGTCTTCTCGGGGGCGAGCAGTACTTC	CASSQDGRLLGGEQYF
many	TRBV30	TRBJ1-1	NA	TGTGCCTGGAAGGGGCTCGGCACTGAAGCTTTCTTT	CAWKGLGTEAFF
NA	TRBV7-9	TRBJ2-6	TRBD1	TGTGCCAGCAGCCGGGACAGGGGCGCTTGGGGGGCCAACGTCCTGACTTTC	CASSRDRGAWGANVLTF
NA	TRBV5-5	TRBJ1-2	NA	TGTGCCAGCAGCCCGAGGGGTAACGGCTACACCTTC	CASSPRGNGYTF
NA	TRBV7-9	TRBJ1-1	NA	TGTGCCAGCAGCCTTAACGAAGGGCAGAACACTGAAGCTTTCTTT	CASSLNEGQNTEAFF
NA	TRBV6-2/TRBV6-3	TRBJ1-1	TRBD1	TGTGCCAGCAGTATGACAGGGGGCTTGACTGAAGCTTTCTTT	CASSMTGGLTEAFF
NA	TRBV10-1	TRBJ2-7	NA	TGCGCCAGCATGACGGGGGCCTACGAGCAGTACTTC	CASMTGAYEQYF
NA	TRBV7-2	TRBJ1-4	NA	TGTGCCAGCAGCTTAGGACTGGGGAAGGAAAAACTGTTTTTT	CASSLGLGKEKLFF
many	TRBV5-6	TRBJ1-5	TRBD1	TGTGCCAGCAGCGCATTGCAGGGGGCACGCAATCAGCCCCAGCATTTT	CASSALQGARNQPQHF
NA	TRBV9	TRBJ1-1	NA	NA	CASSFYICSASGQNTEAFF
few	TRBV20-1	TRBJ1-6	TRBD1	TGCAGTGCTACCCTCGGACAGGAAAATTCACCCCTCCACTTT	CSATLGQENSPLHF
NA	TRBV7-2	TRBJ2-2	NA	TGTGCCAGCAGCTTCAAGGTCACCGGGGAGCTGTTTTTT	CASSFKVTGELFF
many	TRBV4-3	TRBJ2-7	NA	TGCGCCAGCAGCCTTCGGCGAGTTGGCTCCTACGAGCAGTACTTC	CASSLRRVGSYEQYF
NA	TRBV19	TRBJ1-4	NA	TGTGCCAGTAGCCACCAGGGAGCGACTAATGAAAAACTGTTTTTT	CASSHQGATNEKLFF
few	TRBV7-9	TRBJ1-1	NA	TGTGCCAGCAGTGCGGACGCGGGGAACACTGAAGCTTTCTTT	CASSADAGNTEAFF
NA	TRBV9	TRBJ2-5	TRBD1	TGTGCCAGCAGTTGGGACAGGGGAAGGGGTCAGCCCCAGTACTTC	CASSWDRGRGQPQYF
NA	TRBV12-3/TRBV12-4	TRBJ1-5	TRBD1	TGTGCCAGCAGCCAACAGGGGGCTAGGAATCAGCCCCAGCATTTT	CASSQQGARNQPQHF
few	TRBV28	TRBJ1-5	TRBD1	TGTGCCAGCAGAAACCGCGGGACAGACAATCAGCCCCAGCATTTT	CASRNRGTDNQPQHF
few	TRBV18	TRBJ2-5	NA	TGTGCCAGCTCACCGGCCCTGCAAGAGACCCAGTACTTC	CASSPALQETQYF
many	TRBV6-1	TRBJ1-5	NA	TGTGCCAGCAGTGGCCAGCAACGTAGCGAGCCCCAGCATTTT	CASSGQQRSEPQHF
NA	TRBV2	TRBJ2-2	NA	TGTGCCAGCAGTTATAGGAGCACCGGGGAGCTGTCTTGG	CASSYRSTGELSW
NA	TRBV10-3	TRBJ1-2	NA	TGTGCCATCAGTGAGTCAGGGGACACTAACTATGGCTACACCTTC	CAISESGDTNYGYTF
many	TRBV20-1	TRBJ2-5	NA	TGCAGTGCTAGAGACGTATCGGGAGACCTCCAAGAGACCCAGTACTTC	CSARDVSGDLQETQYF
NA	TRBV11-2	TRBJ1-3	NA	TGTGCCAGCAGTTCAGGACAGTTCTCTGGAAACACCATATATTTT	CASSSGQFSGNTIYF
many	TRBV6-6	TRBJ1-1	NA	TGTGCCAGCAGCGTCGGACAGCACGGCGGTGTTGCTGAAGCTTTCTTT	CASSVGQHGGVAEAFF